These 10 T cell receptor beta chains came from one sample sequenced in a study of molecular identifiers for immune sequencing clone quantification. TCRdb recomputed calls from the PCR reads with MiXCR, one row per CDR3 protein. The sample yields hundreds of thousands of distinct CDR3 sequences, around 25% seen once. The sample taken for sequencing was naive CD8+ T cells from blood, with Jurkat cell RNA spiked in. Described subset: FACS-sorted CD8+CD4-CCR7+CD45RA+ naive T cells. These receptors originate from a human donor in good health. Some libraries in this study had Jurkat cell RNA spiked in.

This clonotype has a single count. This sequence joins TRBV10-3 and TRBJ1-5; D is ambiguous. Per germline, CDR1 ENHRY and CDR2 SYGVKD. V shed 1 base and J shed 5 bases, with 9 bases lying between them. This CDR3 is built from 14 residues. CDR3 coding DNA: TGTGCCATCAGTGAGTTTGAGGAGGATCAGCCCCAGCATTTT. Translation gives CAISEFEEDQPQHF.

The J gene is TRBJ2-5, the V gene TRBV2; 11 bases are shared with TRBD2. Germline CDR1 reads SNHLY; CDR2 reads FYNNEI. The CDR3 consists of 17 residues. V dropped 4 bases and J dropped 2; count of bases not matched to a gene: 9. CDR3 sequence: CASSALAGGTPQETQYF. CDR3 sequence (DNA): TGTGCCAGCAGTGCCCTAGCGGGGGGTACCCCACAAGAGACCCAGTACTTC.

This clonotype was counted between two and nine times. The chain carries TRBV2 and TRBJ2-7; possible D gene TRBD1, 6 bases. This CDR3 has 15 amino acids. Trimming removed 1 base at V and 0 bases at J, with 10 bases between. Germline-derived CDR1 and CDR2 are SNHLY and FYNNEI. The CDR3 nucleotides read TGTGCCAGCAGTGAAGGAACAGGGTACTCCTACGAGCAGTACTTC. This encodes CASSEGTGYSYEQYF.

The J gene is TRBJ1-2, the V gene TRBV7-9; D ambiguous. V was shortened by 5 bases and J by 5 bases, with 15 bases between the two germline ends. The germline CDR1 and CDR2 sequences are SEHNR and FQNEAQ (reference sequence). The CDR3 length is 14 residues. CDR3 bases: TGTGCCAGCAGCCCGGTCCTAGGAAATTATGGCTACACCTTC. This sequence encodes CASSPVLGNYGYTF.

This clonotype was seen ten or more times. The chain has TRBV24-1 and TRBJ2-6; 7 nucleotides line up with TRBD2. Germline assignment: CDR1 KGHDR and CDR2 SFDVKD. The CDR3 has 19 amino acids. Germline trimming cut 5 bases from V and 2 bases from J; bases unmatched to any gene: 14. CDR3 in DNA: TGTGCCACCAGTGTCGTGGGGTGGCGGGAGAGGCCTGGGGCCAACGTCCTGACTTTC. Encoded protein: CATSVVGWRERPGANVLTF.

This clonotype has at least ten counts. The chain uses TRBV20-1 and TRBJ2-7; TRBD2 matches 12 bases. This CDR3 region has 15 residues. Germline V CDR1 and CDR2: DFQATT, SNEGSKA (reference sequence). J lost 6 bases, V lost 1 base, and 7 bases had no gene match. CDR3 amino acids: CSARAQTSGSVEQYF. In nucleotides, the CDR3 is TGCAGTGCTAGAGCTCAGACTAGCGGGAGTGTCGAGCAGTACTTC.

This clonotype was counted a few times. The V call is TRBV6-5, the J call TRBJ2-1; TRBD2 matches at 8 bases. J lost 3 bases, V lost 7 bases, and 11 bases had no gene match. The CDR3 has 16 amino acids. Looked up from germline, CDR1 is MNHEY and CDR2 is SVGAGI. CDR3: CASISGGTGGYNEQFF. CDR3 nucleotides: TGTGCCAGCATATCGGGAGGGACCGGAGGCTACAATGAGCAGTTCTTC.

This clonotype was counted ten times or more. The genes are TRBV24-1 and TRBJ2-3; D is undetermined. The V gene lost 4 bases and the J gene lost 2 bases, with 6 bases spanning the gap. There are 13 residues in the CDR3. Germline-derived CDR1 and CDR2 are KGHDR and SFDVKD. CDR3 DNA sequence: TGTGCCACCAGTGAGCCGAACACAGATACGCAGTATTTT. It specifies CATSEPNTDTQYF.

This clonotype turned up a few times. CDR3 amino acids: CASSVAGDSGPGNTIYF. The DNA for the CDR3 is TGTGCCAGCAGCGTGGCCGGTGACAGCGGGCCTGGAAACACCATATATTTT. The gene calls are TRBV9 and TRBJ1-3; TRBD1 might be the D (5 bases). The V gene lost 2 bases and the J gene lost 2 bases, with 17 bases spanning the gap. Germline V gene data show CDR1 as SGDLS and CDR2 as YYNGEE. The CDR3 has 17 amino acids.

This clonotype was observed many times. The genes are TRBV20-1 and TRBJ1-1; possible D gene TRBD1, 6 bases. Germline V gives CDR1 DFQATT, CDR2 SNEGSKA (reference sequence). The CDR3 is 14 residues long. V was trimmed by 3 bases and J by 6 bases, leaving 17 bases between them. In DNA form, the CDR3 reads TGCAGTGCTAGTACAGGGCGCTTAAGCGCTGAAGCTTTCTTT. Its protein product is CSASTGRLSAEAFF.